This entry describes one T cell receptor (beta chain). Its antigen target is currently unknown. It has no much larger one-base neighbor in the sample; base qualities were not kept. TCRbeta CDR3 regions were amplified from genomic DNA by means of the immunoSEQ Assay, a bias-controlled multiplex PCR. Regarding the original processing steps: Within the assay, amplification of reference gene primers was used to estimate how many nucleated cells each sample contained. Sequence reads were collapsed and filtered to measure the absolute abundance of every unique TCRbeta CDR3 rearrangement. For each sample, productive Simpson clonality was calculated by taking the square root of Simpson's diversity index across productive rearrangements. Sourced from immuneACCESS, this table was stored by TCRdb with only in-frame sequences that have V and J called. A share of the clones is absent; for the studies checked, an unresolved V gene accounts for under half, and the remainder has no known explanation. V, J and clone size reflect that table, while D and trimming were determined from the DNA. The sample has fewer than 200,000 clones on record, roughly 87% of them singletons. Clones ranked in the top ten supply roughly 8% of the sample.

This specimen comes from a study of blood T cell repertoires in COVID-19 (dated by TCRdb to about 2020). About the investigation overall: Samples covering the acute and convalescent phases of COVID-19 were provided by collaborators in the United States, Italy and Spain. Where available, HLA class I and class II types were obtained from metadata supplied by the sample provider rather than from assay-based typing. Sample metadata almost always included a de-identified subject ID, COVID-19 status, age in years and sex. Deeply sampled blood TCRbeta repertoires from subjects exposed to, actively infected with, or recovered from COVID-19 were included in the dataset. The repertoires were made available in a free public database intended to serve as a resource for research on the immune response to SARS-CoV-2. The samples were drawn from the first 160 participants of the ongoing ImmuneRACE study and from 1,254 subjects provided by 6 global collaborators. The material from the prospective study consisted of cDNA or gDNA derived from T cells, B-cell-depleted T cells, or PBMCs. What the study reported, not specific to this receptor: The quantity of clinical and demographic metadata differed by source and by participant and was supplied without curation.

In Seattle, one collaborating source enrolled patients while the infection was active and tracked those patients longitudinally over the course of disease. The collaborating institutions used their own protocols to collect whole blood in K2EDTA tubes. Collaborator samples were shipped for TCRbeta analysis as frozen whole blood, isolated PBMCs, or DNA extracted from either sample type. From cysteine to phenylalanine, the CDR3 is 18 amino acids long. Left in the record is the CDR3 DNA by itself, 54 bases read in frame from the first base. V and J are truncated by 7 bases and 5 bases respectively, leaving an intervening sequence of 26 bases. From the germline V gene (reference sequence), CDR1 is LGHDT and CDR2 is YNNKEL.

The V and J genes are TRBV3-1 (or the pseudogene TRBV3-2) and TRBJ2-2, with a tentative D gene TRBD1 over 6 matching bases. This receptor was taken from a woman aged 55-75 years with COVID-19, enrolled during active disease. The sample comprised peripheral blood. The CDR3 region: CASTRGGETPLWTGELFF. The nucleotide sequence is given as TGTGCCAGCACCCGAGGGGGAGAGACTCCATTGTGGACCGGGGAGCTGTTTTTT.